These T cell receptor beta chains were read from a single sample in a study of glioma-infiltrating T cells after dendritic cell vaccination. Some clones are missing from TCRdb's copy, which holds only in-frame ones; the method was immunoSEQ multiplex PCR. The repertoire holds roughly 60,000 clones, around nine tenths seen once, with more than 9% in the top ten. The sequenced sample was blood, obtained after dendritic cell vaccination. The receptor source for this set is a human donor with glioblastoma. The CDR3 runs from the conserved cysteine through the conserved F or W. D genes are given only for firm matches. Clone sizes are given selectively: once, few, many, or a class where the clone is expanded.

-,-,TRBJ2-7,TRBV19,TGTGCCAGTAGTTACCGCGTTCAGCTGTCAGTCTCGGGCGAGCAGTACTTC,CASSYRVQLSVSGEQYF
once,TRBD1,TRBJ2-1,TRBV18,TGTGCCAGCTCACCTATGGGACAGGGACCATACAATGAGCAGTTCTTC,CASSPMGQGPYNEQFF
-,-,TRBJ2-7,TRBV9,TGTGCCAGCAGCGCCCTCGGGTACGAGCAGTACTTC,CASSALGYEQYF
-,-,TRBJ1-2,TRBV21-1,TGTGCCAGCAGCAAAAGGGGCTCATTACGGGCTTTCTATGGCTACACCTTC,CASSKRGSLRAFYGYTF
-,TRBD1,TRBJ1-4,TRBV19,TGTGCCACCTCCCCCGGGACAGGCTTAGGAAAACTGTTTTTT,CATSPGTGLGKLFF
-,-,TRBJ2-5,TRBV2,TGTGCCAGCAGTGAACAGGGGCGGGAGACCCAGTACTTC,CASSEQGRETQYF
once,-,TRBJ1-1,TRBV29-1,TGCAGCGTTAAGTCCCAGGGGAACACTGAAGCTTTCTTT,CSVKSQGNTEAFF
-,TRBD2,TRBJ2-7,TRBV11-3,TGTGCCAGCGGCGGGACTAGCGGGAACCACGAGCAGTACTTC,CASGGTSGNHEQYF
-,TRBD1,TRBJ2-7,TRBV25-1,TGTGCCACCGGGACAGCAGCTTACGAGCAGTACTTC,CATGTAAYEQYF
-,TRBD1,TRBJ2-6,TRBV7-7,TGTGCCAGCAGCCCCACCCCGGGACAGGGGGCATCTGGGGCCAACGTCCTGACTTTC,CASSPTPGQGASGANVLTF
once,-,TRBJ2-5,TRBV9,TGTGCCAGCAGCGTAGGGGGCTGGGGAGAGACCCAGTACTTC,CASSVGGWGETQYF
-,TRBD2,TRBJ2-7,TRBV5-1,TGCGCCAGCAGCCCCGGGACCAGCGGGAGTCGCTACGAGCAGTACTTC,CASSPGTSGSRYEQYF
once,TRBD1,TRBJ2-1,TRBV14,TGTGCCAGCAGCCAAGATTGGGCAGGGGGCTCCTACAATGAGCAGTTCTTC,CASSQDWAGGSYNEQFF
once,-,TRBJ2-7,TRBV7-9,TGTGCCAGCAGCCCTGAGCTGCGGAACGAGCAGTACTTC,CASSPELRNEQYF
-,-,TRBJ1-5,TRBV2,TGTGCCAGCAGTGAAGGTAGGACAGAGTATCAGCCCCAGCATTTT,CASSEGRTEYQPQHF
-,-,TRBJ2-7,TRBV7-2,TGTGCCAGCAGCTTAGCGCCGGACACCGATTACGAGCAGTACTTC,CASSLAPDTDYEQYF